This TCR beta chain emerged from a study of ipilimumab plus nivolumab after autologous stem cell transplantation. Study context: The DLBCL cohort had primary refractory and relapsed disease, with 18-month progression-free survival of approximately 87% and 28%.

The table came from immunoSEQ multiplex PCR; TCRdb's copy has only in-frame clones and leaves some out. The table records some 87,000 clones, 83% of them present only once. Ipilimumab, 1 mg/kg, started 14 to 28 days after autologous transplant. Dosing: nivolumab 3 mg/kg IV, weeks 1, 4, 7, 10, then every two weeks to week 26. The clonotype was recovered from a male donor with diffuse large B-cell lymphoma. The sample in question was PBMCs, obtained in a trial of ipilimumab plus nivolumab as post-transplant consolidation.

CDR3 bases: TGTGCCAGCAGCAAGTGCTCAGGATACTACGAGCAGTACTTC. Its protein is CASSKCSGYYEQYF. J is TRBJ2-7 and V is TRBV21-1; the table names TRBD1, a call not compared with the DNA. TRBV21-1 is listed as a pseudogene. The CDR3 contains 14 residues.